The 16 T cell receptor beta chains reported below all come from one sample, sequenced in a study of blood T cell repertoires in COVID-19. Data came from immunoSEQ multiplex PCR; TCRdb stores just in-frame clones and leaves some out. The repertoire holds roughly 41,000 clones, with around nine tenths as singletons. Source material: peripheral blood. The receptors here all came from a human donor in a cohort sampled during active COVID-19.

The sample holds a few counts of this clone. The chain carries TRBV29-1 and TRBJ2-1, with D maybe TRBD2 (5 bases). V gave up 8 bases and J gave up 7 bases, with 9 bases separating them. Germline CDR1 is SQVTM and CDR2 is ANQGSEA. This CDR3 region has 10 residues. The CDR3 is CSSRGNEQFF. CDR3 coding DNA: TGCAGCTCGAGAGGGAATGAGCAGTTCTTC.

A single count supports this clone. In DNA form, the CDR3 reads TGTGCCAGCAGCCGGAGCTCCTACGAGCAGTACTTC. It codes for CASSRSSYEQYF. The chain couples TRBV2 to TRBJ2-7, with no clear D. V was cut by 6 bases and J by 0 bases, with 6 bases left in between. The length of the CDR3 is 12 residues. The germline gives CDR1 SNHLY, CDR2 FYNNEI.

The gene calls are TRBV28 and TRBJ2-7, with TRBD1 matching 10 bases. V shed 6 bases and J 2 bases; nucleotides not matched to a gene: 4. The CDR3 is made up of 14 amino acids. Germline assignment: CDR1 MDHEN and CDR2 SYDVKM. The CDR3 sequence is CASSLDRGTYEQYF. For the CDR3, the DNA is TGTGCCAGCAGCCTGGACAGGGGGACCTACGAGCAGTACTTC. Variable domain in full (rest from reference TRBV28 and TRBJ2-7): DVKVTQSSRYLVKRTGEKVFLECVQDMDHENMFWYRQDPGLGLRLIYFSYDVKMKEKGDIPEGYSVSREKKERFSLILESASTNQTSMYLCASSLDRGTYEQYFGPGTRLTVT.

The CDR3 nucleotides read TGTGCCAGCACTGCCCCAGGGTTGGGTGGAAACACCATATATTTT. Protein product: CASTAPGLGGNTIYF. The chain combines TRBV6-6 with TRBJ1-3; D possibly corresponds to TRBD1 (5 bases). Trimming left V 7 bases short and J 3 bases short, with 16 bases between. CDR1 is MNHNY, CDR2 SVGAGI, per germline (reference sequence). This CDR3 comprises 15 residues.

The CDR3 loop reads CASSLMGGIGETQYF. In DNA, the CDR3 is TGTGCCAGCAGCCTGATGGGGGGAATAGGGGAGACCCAGTACTTC. This rearrangement joins TRBV11-2 to TRBJ2-5, with D possibly matching TRBD2 (6 bases). Trimming cost V 5 bases and J 5 bases, with 18 bases left between them. CDR1 and CDR2 (germline): SGHAT, FQNNGV. The CDR3 has 15 residues.

V usage is TRBV6-1 and J usage is TRBJ2-7, with 10 bases identical to TRBD1. V lost 1 base to trimming and J lost 5 bases; unmatched junction nucleotides: 8. This CDR3 is built from 16 residues. Germline lookup yields CDR1 MNHNS and CDR2 SASEGT. The CDR3 DNA reads as TGTGCCAGCAGTGAAGGGCCGGGACAGGGGATCCACGAGCAGTACTTC. Its translation: CASSEGPGQGIHEQYF.

This clone came up once. V usage is TRBV13 and J usage is TRBJ2-1; possible D gene TRBD2, 5 bases. Looked up from germline, CDR1 is PRHDT and CDR2 is FYEKMQ (reference sequence). Trimming removed 7 bases at V and 7 bases at J, with 17 bases between. The CDR3 is 14 amino acids. DNA of the CDR3: TGTGCCAGCACCCCGAGGGCCTCAAGGAATGAGCAGTTCTTC. It encodes CASTPRASRNEQFF. The full variable domain, rest sourced from reference TRBV13 and TRBJ2-1, is AAGVIQSPRHLIKEKRETATLKCYPIPRHDTVYWYQQGPGQDPQFLISFYEKMQSDKGSIPDRFSAQQFSDYHSELNMSSLELGDSALYFCASTPRASRNEQFFGPGTRLTVL.

The rearrangement links TRBV5-1 to TRBJ2-3, with D possibly TRBD1 on 6 matching bases. V was cut by 3 bases and J by 7 bases, with 12 bases left in between. The CDR3 extends over 13 amino acids. Per germline, CDR1 SGHRS and CDR2 YFSETQ. DNA of the CDR3: TGCGCCAGCAGCTCAACAACAGGGAATACGCAGTATTTT. This codes for CASSSTTGNTQYF.

The chain recombines TRBV19 with TRBJ2-7; TRBD2 matches 11 bases. V dropped 10 bases and J dropped 3; count of bases not matched to a gene: 14. CDR1 is LNHDA, CDR2 SQIVND, per germline (reference sequence). The length of the CDR3 is 16 residues. The CDR3 region has the DNA TGTGCCACCCCCGTGGAGTTAGCGGGAGGGGACTACGAGCAGTACTTC. This encodes CATPVELAGGDYEQYF. The full variable domain, in which reference TRBV19 and TRBJ2-7 provide the parts outside the CDR3, is DGGITQSPKYLFRKEGQNVTLSCEQNLNHDAMYWYRQDPGQGLRLIYYSQIVNDFQKGDIAEGYSVSREKKESFPLTVTSAQKNPTAFYLCATPVELAGGDYEQYFGPGTRLTVT.

This clone came up once. This chain uses TRBV6-6 with TRBJ2-1, with 11 bases fitting TRBD2. Germline V lookup: CDR1 MNHNY, CDR2 SVGAGI (reference sequence). The CDR3 contains 16 residues. J was trimmed by 1 base and V by 5 bases; bases with no gene match: 4. CDR3 sequence reads: CASSTLAGGSYNEQFF. Here the CDR3 DNA reads TGTGCCAGCAGTACATTAGCGGGAGGGTCCTACAATGAGCAGTTCTTC.

The genes are TRBV5-6 and TRBJ1-6, with 9 positions matching TRBD1. CDR1 is SGHDT and CDR2 is YYEEEE in the germline V gene. The CDR3 runs to 15 residues. V shed 4 bases, J shed 7 bases, and the junction held 6 bases outside the gene matches. The CDR3 is CASSRTGAGNSPLHF. In nucleotides, the CDR3 is TGTGCCAGCAGCCGGACAGGGGCAGGAAATTCACCCCTCCACTTT.

The gene calls are TRBV24-1 and TRBJ2-3; D possibly corresponds to TRBD2 (5 bases). The germline V and J ends were trimmed by 3 bases and 6 bases, with 12 bases remaining between them. From germline, CDR1 is KGHDR and CDR2 SFDVKD. This CDR3 spans 14 amino acids. The DNA for the CDR3 is TGTGCCACCAGTGATCCTCGGAGGACCGATACGCAGTATTTT. Translation gives CATSDPRRTDTQYF.

The rearrangement uses TRBV3-1 (or the pseudogene TRBV3-2) and TRBJ2-3; 12 bases map to TRBD1. After removal of 0 bases from V and 4 bases from J, the junction contained 5 bases not matched to a gene. CDR1 is LGHDT, CDR2 YNNKEL, per germline (reference sequence). The CDR3 totals 17 residues. CDR3 DNA sequence: TGTGCCAGCAGCCAAGACCGCGGGACAGGGGGCCCAGATACGCAGTATTTT. It translates to CASSQDRGTGGPDTQYF.

The CDR3 coding sequence is TGTGCAGCCCTTCACGTTTCAGGGGGGCGGGAGGACTGGGAAGATGAGCAGTTCTTC. Its translation is CAALHVSGGREDWEDEQFF. The J gene is TRBJ2-1, the V gene TRBV12-2; TRBD2, the table's D call, was not compared with the DNA. TRBV12-2 is marked as a pseudogene. The CDR3 totals 19 residues.

J is TRBJ1-1 and V is TRBV11-2; TRBD1 is a possible D gene (6 bases). V was shortened by 5 bases and J by 8 bases, with 12 bases between the two germline ends. The germline CDR1 and CDR2 sequences are SGHAT and FQNNGV. The CDR3 sequence is 12 residues long. CDR3 DNA sequence: TGTGCCAGCAGCACGGGGACACCAGAAGCTTTCTTT. Protein: CASSTGTPEAFF. Drawing the rest from reference TRBV11-2 and TRBJ1-1, the complete variable domain is EAGVAQSPRYKIIEKRQSVAFWCNPISGHATLYWYQQILGQGPKLLIQFQNNGVVDDSQLPKDRFSAERLKGVDSTLKIQPAKLEDSAVYLCASSTGTPEAFFGQGTRLTVV.

For this clone: At one end, the junction sequence differs from germline, possibly due to a read error. The gene calls are TRBV2 and TRBJ2-7, with no clear D. This CDR3 comprises 11 residues. Germline V gene sequence: CDR1 SNHLY, CDR2 FYNNEI. For the CDR3, the DNA is TGTGCCAGCAGTGAATTGTCTAGTCTGCACTTC. It translates to CASSELSSLHF.